The T cell receptor beta chain under discussion was sequenced for a study of T-cell reconstitution after alpha-beta-depleted transplantation in children. Findings and caveats of the study: TCRbeta diversity was high at day 60 in some patients (a result of surviving recipient T cells and thymic progenitors). The study reportedly traced alpha-beta T cells about two months after transplant to several hundred expanded graft clones.

This clonotype has ten or more counts. Its antigen is still unknown. The junction had 4 bases not matched to a gene; V was cut back by 2 bases and J by 5 bases. This CDR3 is built from 14 residues. Germline V CDR1 and CDR2: SEHNR, FQNEAQ (reference sequence). It was with unique molecular identifiers that the TCRbeta library was prepared. MiXCR was run by TCRdb on the PCR reads, yielding one entry per CDR3 protein. The sample carries about 980,000 distinct CDR3 sequences, about 26% recorded once. The origin of this receptor is a boy in the first two years of life who had a stem cell transplant for SCID, so the T cells may come from the graft donor. The source material was PBMCs, mostly from graft donor cells, sampled 360 days after TCRalphabeta/CD19-depleted stem cell transplant. The rearrangement uses TRBV7-9 and TRBJ2-5; 8 nucleotides agree with TRBD1. As DNA, the CDR3 is TGTGCCAGCAGCTTACAGGGGGCCGGGGAGACCCAGTACTTC. Its protein product is CASSLQGAGETQYF.